This TCR beta chain was captured by sequencing in a study of regulatory T cells in long-lasting Graves disease. As to time point: persistent/refractory GD, antithyroid drugs over 5 years with positive TRAb. RNA from PBMCs was the source of the TCR library. This clonotype was counted between two and nine times. Trimming stripped 2 bases from V and 6 bases from J, with 16 bases between. In germline, CDR1 is GTSNPN, CDR2 SVGIG (reference sequence). The CDR3 contains 14 residues. Arm-PCR of CDR3 regions and iRepertoire HTBI primers were the basis on which TCR beta libraries were built. TCRdb fed the multiplex PCR reads into MiXCR, producing one record per CDR3 protein. Among approximately 500,000 distinct CDR3 sequences listed, 20% to 25% were seen once.

The sample here was peripheral blood mononuclear cells (PBMCs), taken when the disease was refractory, from a patient treated with antithyroid drugs. This TCR derives from a female donor with Graves disease. V usage is TRBV30 and J usage is TRBJ1-1; D ambiguous. The CDR3 region has the DNA TGTGCCTGGAGTCTCGCTACGATAGGCGCTGAAGCTTTCTTT. Translation: CAWSLATIGAEAFF.